The 23 T cell receptor beta chains presented below share a single source sample, sequenced in a study of shared clonotypes between healthy human individuals. The data were produced by immunoSEQ multiplex PCR, yet TCRdb's version contains in-frame clones alone and is incomplete. This sample has roughly 500,000 clones, with less than 80% found just once. Sequencing input: PBMCs. Receptor source: a woman aged 35 to 49 in good health. Some clones in this sample may be carry-over from other donors' samples.

The chain has TRBV13 and TRBJ2-5, with TRBD1 matching over 9 bases. V lost 6 bases and J lost 5; bases outside the gene matches: 7. The germline V gene encodes CDR1 PRHDT and CDR2 FYEKMQ (reference sequence). This CDR3 has 14 residues. CDR3 amino acids: CASSTGQGLETQYF. CDR3 nucleotides: TGTGCCAGCAGTACGGGACAGGGTTTGGAGACCCAGTACTTC.

This sequence joins TRBV9 and TRBJ2-1; the D is unclear. The germline V gene encodes CDR1 SGDLS and CDR2 YYNGEE. This CDR3 is 13 amino acids long. The V and J ends lost 1 base and 6 bases respectively, with 8 bases between them. The CDR3 nucleotides read TGTGCCAGCAGCGTATCCATCAGCAATGAGCAGTTCTTC. This gives the protein CASSVSISNEQFF.

The chain recombines TRBV7-2 with TRBJ2-6; D gene ambiguous. CDR3 length: 15 amino acids. Germline lookup yields CDR1 SGHTA and CDR2 FQGNSA. The V and J ends lost 2 bases and 1 base respectively, with 6 bases between them. The CDR3 is CASSLSFSGANVLTF. DNA of the CDR3: TGTGCCAGCAGCTTATCCTTTTCTGGGGCCAACGTCCTGACTTTC. Full variable domain (missing parts from reference TRBV7-2 and TRBJ2-6): GAGVSQSPSNKVTEKGKDVELRCDPISGHTALYWYRQSLGQGLEFLIYFQGNSAPDKSGLPSDRFSAERTGGSVSTLTIQRTQQEDSAVYLCASSLSFSGANVLTFGAGSRLTVL.

A few counts support this clone. This chain joins TRBV5-4 and TRBJ2-5; TRBD2 agrees at 12 bases. From germline, CDR1 is SGHNT and CDR2 YYREEE (reference sequence). V dropped 3 bases and J dropped 5; count of bases not matched to a gene: 11. This CDR3 is built from 17 residues. The CDR3 protein is CASSSGGLAGTGETQYF. The CDR3 nucleotides read TGTGCCAGCAGCTCGGGAGGACTAGCGGGAACGGGGGAGACCCAGTACTTC.

This chain connects TRBV2 to TRBJ2-1; 7 positions match TRBD1. With V trimmed by 6 bases and J by 15 bases, 8 bases remained unmatched. The CDR3 is made up of 11 amino acids. The germline gives CDR1 SNHLY, CDR2 FYNNEI. The CDR3 sequence: CASRRTGSRFF. The CDR3 nucleotides read TGTGCCAGCAGGAGGACAGGCTCACGGTTCTTC.

The CDR3 DNA is TGTGCCAGCAGCCCTCGGACAGGCTCCTACAATGAGCAGTTCTTC. Translated, it gives CASSPRTGSYNEQFF. V and J are TRBV2 and TRBJ2-1; 7 bases match TRBD1. CDR3 size: 15 residues. J was trimmed by 0 bases and V by 6 bases; bases with no gene match: 5. From germline, CDR1 is SNHLY and CDR2 FYNNEI.

J is TRBJ2-5 and V is TRBV27; 14 nucleotides line up with TRBD2. J was trimmed by 4 bases and V by 6 bases; bases with no gene match: 4. This CDR3 has 15 amino acids. Germline lookup yields CDR1 MNHEY and CDR2 SMNVEV (reference sequence). CDR3 sequence (DNA): TGTGCCAGCAGGGGACTAGCGGGAGTGAGAGAGACCCAGTACTTC. This encodes CASRGLAGVRETQYF.

This sequence joins TRBV7-2 and TRBJ2-7; 9 nucleotides align to TRBD1. The germline V gene encodes CDR1 SGHTA and CDR2 FQGNSA. The CDR3 runs to 15 residues. Trimming removed 4 bases from V and 5 bases from J; junction bases left unmatched: 9. This CDR3 is CASSSRTGAVHEQYF. The CDR3 bases are TGTGCCAGCAGCTCTCGGACAGGGGCTGTTCACGAGCAGTACTTC.

CDR3: CASRLSEPSYEQYF. CDR3 coding DNA: TGTGCAAGTCGCTTGTCGGAGCCCTCCTACGAGCAGTACTTC. This rearrangement joins TRBV12-2 to TRBJ2-7; the table's D gene call, TRBD2, was not cross checked with the DNA. TRBV12-2 is a documented pseudogene. The CDR3 totals 14 residues.

The table lists this clone with a few counts. This sample also contains other DNA sequences that code for the same CDR3. This chain joins TRBV4-1 and TRBJ2-2; the match to TRBD2 covers 11 bases. V lost 1 base to trimming and J lost 5 bases; unmatched junction nucleotides: 6. The CDR3 is 17 residues long. CDR1 and CDR2 from the germline V gene are MGHRA and YSYEKL. The CDR3 sequence is CASSQAGTSGPTGELFF. CDR3 DNA sequence: TGCGCCAGCAGCCAAGCTGGGACTAGCGGTCCTACCGGGGAGCTGTTTTTT.

V is TRBV5-1 and J is TRBJ2-7; 9 bases fit TRBD1. V gave up 4 bases and J gave up 4 bases; unmatched junction bases: 6. CDR1 and CDR2 (germline): SGHRS, YFSETQ. The CDR3 covers 14 residues. CDR3 nucleotide sequence: TGCGCCAGCAGCCATGGGACAGGGAATTACGAGCAGTACTTC. It is translated as CASSHGTGNYEQYF. Full variable domain (missing parts from reference TRBV5-1 and TRBJ2-7): KAGVTQTPRYLIKTRGQQVTLSCSPISGHRSVSWYQQTPGQGLQFLFEYFSETQRNKGNFPGRFSGRQFSNSRSEMNVSTLELGDSALYLCASSHGTGNYEQYFGPGTRLTVT.

The chain recombines TRBV5-1 with TRBJ2-6; 13 bases line up with TRBD2. V dropped 4 bases and J dropped 3; count of bases not matched to a gene: 7. Germline loops: CDR1 SGHRS, CDR2 YFSETQ. This CDR3 is built from 18 residues. Here the CDR3 DNA reads TGCGCCAGCAGCCCCGGGACTAGCGGGATGGTTGGGGCCAACGTCCTGACTTTC. Translating gives CASSPGTSGMVGANVLTF.

The chain combines TRBV4-2 with TRBJ2-1, with 8 nucleotides matching TRBD2. The CDR3 has 16 residues. After removal of 0 bases from V and 6 bases from J, the junction contained 7 bases not matched to a gene. Germline assignment: CDR1 LGHNA and CDR2 YNFKEQ. CDR3 sequence (DNA): TGTGCCAGCAGCCAAGAGGGACTAGGGGATGGCAATGAGCAGTTCTTC. This gives the protein CASSQEGLGDGNEQFF.

This clone was detected a few times. A far larger clone is one nucleotide away, so this likely arose from a read error. The rearrangement links TRBV6-4 to TRBJ1-1; TRBD1 matches at 8 bases. The CDR3 length is 14 residues. CDR1 MRHNA and CDR2 SNTAGT come from the germline V gene. CDR3 coding DNA: TGTGCCAGCAGTGAGGGACAGGAGAACACTGAAACTTTCTTT. Its protein is CASSEGQENTETFF.

The chain carries TRBV4-3 and TRBJ2-7; maybe TRBD2 (6 bases). The ends were cut back, 0 bases at V and 4 bases at J, with 16 bases in the middle. Germline V gene lookup returns CDR1 LGHNA and CDR2 YSLEER. CDR3 length: 16 amino acids. Here the CDR3 DNA reads TGCGCCAGCAGCCAAGACGGGGGACCTGGGGCGTACGAGCAGTACTTC. Translating gives CASSQDGGPGAYEQYF.

This clone has more than one count but fewer than ten. The rearrangement joins TRBV7-9 to TRBJ2-1; 9 nucleotides match TRBD2. CDR3 size: 16 residues. Germline V lookup: CDR1 SEHNR, CDR2 FQNEAQ (reference sequence). The trim removed 5 bases at V and 3 bases at J, leaving 8 bases unmatched. Written as DNA, the CDR3 is TGTGCCAGCAGCCCGCTAGGGACTAGCAACTACAATGAGCAGTTCTTC. Translation gives CASSPLGTSNYNEQFF.

The chain employs TRBV29-1 and TRBJ2-4; 7 positions agree with TRBD1. The CDR3 loop spans 13 amino acids. The junction had 4 bases not matched to a gene; V was cut back by 2 bases and J by 6 bases. Germline lookup yields CDR1 SQVTM and CDR2 ANQGSEA. This CDR3 reads CSVERGQGNIQYF. CDR3 sequence (DNA): TGCAGCGTTGAAAGGGGGCAGGGAAACATTCAGTACTTC. Drawing the rest from reference TRBV29-1 and TRBJ2-4, the complete variable domain is SAVISQKPSRDICQRGTSLTIQCQVDSQVTMMFWYRQQPGQSLTLIATANQGSEATYESGFVIDKFPISRPNLTFSTLTVSNMSPEDSSIYLCSVERGQGNIQYFGAGTRLSVL.

Points on this clone: A single base is all that separates this from a far larger clone, so a read error is likely. This sequence joins TRBV11-2 and TRBJ2-7; 7 bases match TRBD1. With V trimmed by 5 bases and J by 4 bases, 2 bases remained unmatched. Germline-derived CDR1 and CDR2 are SGHAT and FQNNGV. CDR3 size: 12 residues. For the CDR3, the DNA is TGTGCCAGCAGCGACAGGGATTACGAGCAGTACTTC. Translation: CASSDRDYEQYF. Together with reference TRBV11-2 and TRBJ2-7, the CDR3 gives the full variable domain: EAGVAQSPRYKIIEKRQSVAFWCNPISGHATLYWYQQILGQGPKLLIQFQNNGVVDDSQLPKDRFSAERLKGVDSTLKIQPAKLEDSAVYLCASSDRDYEQYFGPGTRLTVT.

This clone was counted between two and nine times. The chain joins TRBV4-1 to TRBJ1-3, with 7 bases aligning to TRBD1. This CDR3 is built from 15 residues. V trimming: 4 bases; J trimming: 4 bases; junction bases outside the gene matches: 7. Germline CDR1 is MGHRA and CDR2 is YSYEKL. CDR3 DNA sequence: TGCGCCAGCAGCCCCCCGGGACAGAGCGGAAACACCATATATTTT. Amino acids: CASSPPGQSGNTIYF.

There are a few counts of this clone. The chain couples TRBV5-6 to TRBJ2-1, with 9 bases that match TRBD2. Germline values: CDR1 SGHDT, CDR2 YYEEEE. V lost 2 bases and J lost 7; bases outside the gene matches: 7. The CDR3 spans 15 residues. DNA for the CDR3: TGTGCCAGCAGCTTTAGCGGGAGTCTGGGGAATGAGCAGTTCTTC. Its translation is CASSFSGSLGNEQFF.

The rearrangement links TRBV5-6 to TRBJ2-1; no definite D call. Looked up from germline, CDR1 is SGHDT and CDR2 is YYEEEE. The CDR3 runs 15 residues. The ends were cut back, 0 bases at V and 7 bases at J, with 14 bases in the middle. The CDR3: CASSLGRKELNEQFF. CDR3 coding DNA: TGTGCCAGCAGCTTGGGAAGGAAGGAACTTAATGAGCAGTTCTTC.

The chain couples TRBV27 to TRBJ2-7, with D unresolved. This CDR3 is built from 13 residues. V was trimmed by 2 bases and J by 4 bases, leaving 9 bases between them. Germline V gives CDR1 MNHEY, CDR2 SMNVEV (reference sequence). The CDR3 coding sequence is TGTGCCAGCAGTTTAAAACTCCGATACGAGCAGTACTTC. It is translated as CASSLKLRYEQYF.

This clone has only a few counts. The V call is TRBV6-1, the J call TRBJ2-3, with D perhaps matching TRBD1 (5 bases). Trimming removed 6 bases at V and 0 bases at J, with 7 bases between. CDR1 MNHNS and CDR2 SASEGT come from the germline V gene. The CDR3 is 13 amino acids. The CDR3 loop reads CASSTGSTDTQYF. The CDR3 DNA reads as TGTGCCAGCAGCACAGGTAGCACAGATACGCAGTATTTT.